This paragraph covers one T cell receptor beta chain sequence. Its antigen is still unknown. This sample stems from a study of T cell responses to AZD1222 COVID-19 vaccine. Across the whole study: Samples with a second dose at about 4 or about 12 weeks were pooled together. Study-level points and caveats: White British people made up most donors, females outnumbered males, and clonal diversity was possibly underestimated. Every sample of the repertoires postdated the peak T cell response. Across spike, vaccine-associated CD4 TCRs were found, dominant at 160-218 and 743-854.

Repertoires were generated with immunoSEQ multiplex PCR, while TCRdb's copy carries only in-frame clones and drops some. The sample includes roughly 160,000 clones, 93% of them seen just once. V gave up 0 bases and J gave up 10 bases, with 13 bases separating them. Germline loops: CDR1 LNHNV, CDR2 YYDKDF (reference sequence). The CDR3 has 14 amino acids. The TCR was taken from an adult in good health. The material sequenced was peripheral blood, taken on day 0 of AZD1222 vaccination. This chain links TRBV15 with TRBJ2-1, with D perhaps matching TRBD2 (5 bases). The CDR3 is CATSRDRTSPEQFF. For the CDR3, the DNA is TGTGCCACCAGCAGAGATCGGACTTCTCCGGAGCAGTTCTTC.